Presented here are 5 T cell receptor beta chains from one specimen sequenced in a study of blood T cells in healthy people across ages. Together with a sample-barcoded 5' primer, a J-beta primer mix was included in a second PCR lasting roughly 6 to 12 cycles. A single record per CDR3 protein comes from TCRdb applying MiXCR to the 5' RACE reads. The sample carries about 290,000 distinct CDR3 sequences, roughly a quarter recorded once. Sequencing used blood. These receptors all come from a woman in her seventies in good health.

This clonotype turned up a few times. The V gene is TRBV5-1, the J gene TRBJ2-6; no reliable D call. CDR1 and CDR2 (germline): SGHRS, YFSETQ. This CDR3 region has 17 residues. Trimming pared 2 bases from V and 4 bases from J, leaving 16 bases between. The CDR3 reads CASSLTTTAAGANVLTF. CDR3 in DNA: TGCGCCAGCAGCTTAACTACCACAGCCGCGGGGGCCAACGTCCTGACTTTC.

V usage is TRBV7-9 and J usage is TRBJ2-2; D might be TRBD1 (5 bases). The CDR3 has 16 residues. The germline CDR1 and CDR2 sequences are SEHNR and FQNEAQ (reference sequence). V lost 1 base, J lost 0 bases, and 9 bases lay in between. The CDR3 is CASSLGGQTNTGELFF. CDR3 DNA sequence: TGTGCCAGCAGCTTAGGGGGCCAAACGAACACCGGGGAGCTGTTTTTT.

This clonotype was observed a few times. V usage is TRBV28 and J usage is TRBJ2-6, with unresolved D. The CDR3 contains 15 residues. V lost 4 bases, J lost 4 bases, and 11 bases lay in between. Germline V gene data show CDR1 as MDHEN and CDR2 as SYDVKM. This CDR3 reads CASSSLPSGANVLTF. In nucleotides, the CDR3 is TGTGCCAGCAGTTCACTACCATCCGGGGCCAACGTCCTGACTTTC.

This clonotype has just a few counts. As DNA, the CDR3 is TGTGCCAGCAGCCCAGTTGCCCAACAGGGGGGGTATGGCTACACCTTC. This sequence encodes CASSPVAQQGGYGYTF. The chain couples TRBV7-2 to TRBJ1-2; 8 bases agree with TRBD1. Trimming cost V 5 bases and J 5 bases; bases outside gene matches: 13. Germline V gene data show CDR1 as SGHTA and CDR2 as FQGNSA. CDR3 length: 16 residues.

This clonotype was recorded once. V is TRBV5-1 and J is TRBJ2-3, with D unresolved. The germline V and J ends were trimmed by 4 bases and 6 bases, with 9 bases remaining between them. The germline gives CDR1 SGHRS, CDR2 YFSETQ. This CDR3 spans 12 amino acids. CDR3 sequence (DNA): TGCGCCAGCAGCCCTCAGAAGGATACGCAGTATTTT. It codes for CASSPQKDTQYF.